A selection of T cell receptor beta chains follows, all from one sample in a study of T cell changes during pregnancy in multiple sclerosis. Some clones are missing from TCRdb's copy, which holds only in-frame ones; the method was immunoSEQ multiplex PCR. The table includes under 90,000 clones, 94% detected once. Specimen: peripheral blood, collected in the second trimester of pregnancy. The origin of the receptors is a female donor in good health, enrolled as a control in a pregnancy study. Each CDR3 is given with its conserved first and last residue. D genes are given only for firm matches.

V gene	J gene	D gene	CDR3 DNA	CDR3 protein
TRBV5-1	TRBJ2-5	.	TGCGCCAGCAGCCCCGGTCCCACGCGGGAGACCCAGTACTTC	CASSPGPTRETQYF
TRBV5-1	TRBJ2-1	TRBD2	TGCGCCAGCAGCTTGTTTCTAGCGGGAAGGGATGAGCAGTTCTTC	CASSLFLAGRDEQFF
TRBV10-3	TRBJ2-1	.	TGTGCCATCAGTGAGTCCTCTAGCGATGAGCAGTTCTTC	CAISESSSDEQFF
TRBV5-4	TRBJ2-3	TRBD1	TGTGCCAGCAGCCCCGGACAGGGGTTGACAGATACGCAGTATTTT	CASSPGQGLTDTQYF
TRBV6-5	TRBJ2-1	TRBD1	TGTGCCAGCAGCGGGACCGGGACAGGAGACAATGAGCAGTTCTTC	CASSGTGTGDNEQFF
TRBV7-2	TRBJ2-3	.	TGTGCCAGCAGCTTTGGAGGGAGAAGTATCGCTACGCAGTATTTT	CASSFGGRSIATQYF
TRBV6-4	TRBJ1-1	.	TGTGCCAGTAAGTTAGTGGCCCACCTAGAGGGCCCGGAGTTCTTT	CASKLVAHLEGPEFF
TRBV5-1	TRBJ2-5	.	TGCGCCAGCAGCTCGGCCGGGAGCCAAGAGACCCAGTACTTC	CASSSAGSQETQYF
TRBV5-1	TRBJ2-7	.	TGCGCCAGCAGCTTGATTGTGGGGGGAAACTACGAGCAGTACTTC	CASSLIVGGNYEQYF
TRBV19	TRBJ1-5	TRBD1	TGTGCCAGTAGTGCGTACAGGGGCTACCAGCCCCAGCATTTT	CASSAYRGYQPQHF
TRBV28	TRBJ2-5	TRBD2	TGTGCCAGCAGTTTTCTGGGACTAGCGGGAGACAAGACCCAGTACTTC	CASSFLGLAGDKTQYF
TRBV15	TRBJ2-3	TRBD2	TGTGCCACCAGCCCGCCGGGACTAGCGGTCGTGTTCTCCCGCACAGATACGCAGTATTTT	CATSPPGLAVVFSRTDTQYF
TRBV27	TRBJ1-1	.	TGTGCCAGCAGTTTATCGAGAGACACTGAAGCTTTCTTT	CASSLSRDTEAFF
TRBV6-5	TRBJ1-4	.	TGTGCCAGCAGTTTCGGGGGGCGGCAATTAGAAAAACTGTTTTTT	CASSFGGRQLEKLFF
TRBV19	TRBJ1-4	TRBD1	TGTGCCAGTAGTCCGGACAGGGGGAAGGCTAATGAAAAACTGTTTTTT	CASSPDRGKANEKLFF